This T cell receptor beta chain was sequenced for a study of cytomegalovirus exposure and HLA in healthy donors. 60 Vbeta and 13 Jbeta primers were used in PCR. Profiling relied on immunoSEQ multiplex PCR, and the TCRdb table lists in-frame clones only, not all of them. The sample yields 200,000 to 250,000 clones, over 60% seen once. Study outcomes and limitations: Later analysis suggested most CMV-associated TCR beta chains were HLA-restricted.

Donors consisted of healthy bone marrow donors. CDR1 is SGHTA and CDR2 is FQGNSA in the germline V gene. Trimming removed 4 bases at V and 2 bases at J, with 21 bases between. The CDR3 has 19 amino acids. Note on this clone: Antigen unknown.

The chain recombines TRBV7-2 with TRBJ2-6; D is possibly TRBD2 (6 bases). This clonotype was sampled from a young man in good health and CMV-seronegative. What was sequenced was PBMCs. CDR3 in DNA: TGTGCCAGCAGCTCCGTCGGGGGTGCCATAAAAGCTGGGGCCAACGTCCTGACTTTC. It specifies CASSSVGGAIKAGANVLTF.